In its sample, the clone carrying this T cell receptor beta chain was seen once. Its antigen is still unknown. The CDR3 extends over 15 amino acids. CDR1 and CDR2 from the germline V gene are LGHNA and YNFKEQ. Trimming removed 1 base from V and 4 bases from J, with 8 bases in between. CD4+ cells were split into CD45RA+ naive and CD45RA-negative memory subsets. The entry originates in a study of shared clonotypes between healthy human individuals. Turning to the study itself: Each donor's CD4 naive and CD4 memory cells filled three plates apiece, CD8 naive two, and CD8 memory one.

Sequencing was at deep level. Produced via immunoSEQ multiplex PCR; TCRdb's table is partial and in-frame only. The data contain more than 2 million clones, about 95% of them singletons. Findings of the study overall: Sequencing of the sorted subsets was shown by rarefaction to be incomplete despite large depth.

This TCR came from a man in his late teens or twenties in good health. The sequencing input was naive CD4+ T cells sorted from blood. The subset: CD45RA+ positively selected. This chain joins TRBV4-2 and TRBJ1-6; D not resolved. CDR3 amino acids: CASSQAYGYNSPLHF. CDR3 sequence (DNA): TGTGCCAGCAGCCAAGCTTACGGGTATAATTCACCCCTCCACTTT.